Below, one T cell receptor beta chain is given with its context. Antigen: not known. Germline V lookup: CDR1 SGHVS, CDR2 FNYEAQ. Trimming cost V 0 bases and J 0 bases; bases outside gene matches: 6. The CDR3 spans 17 residues. The sample originates from a study of T cells in localized non-small cell lung cancer. Findings and limits, study-wide: Uninvolved adjacent lung showed the highest T cell clonality, exceeding tumor. Longer overall survival associated with higher blood T cell density; shorter survival with higher adjacent-lung clonality. Of the top 100 tumor clones, median 57 were in adjacent lung, 25 to 35 among its top 100. Sequencing covered just one tumor region, so heterogeneity cannot be ruled out.

Data came from immunoSEQ multiplex PCR; TCRdb stores just in-frame clones and leaves some out. The sample includes around 64,000 clones, around 90% of them seen just once. The specimen was peripheral blood, collected before any cancer treatment. This chain joins TRBV7-6 and TRBJ2-3; 7 nucleotides align to TRBD1. The clonotype was recovered from a man aged 35-69 years with stage I squamous cell lung carcinoma. Here the CDR3 DNA reads TGTGCCAGCAGCTTAGCTTTTCCGGGACAGAGCACAGATACGCAGTATTTT. As protein: CASSLAFPGQSTDTQYF.